This is a list of T cell receptor beta chains from one sample in a study of CD8+ T cells in alopecia areata. Method: immunoSEQ multiplex PCR; TCRdb's copy keeps in-frame clones and lacks some. The sample carries around 150,000 clones, 62% recorded once. Sequences were obtained from CD8+ T cells sorted from blood. These receptors came from a human donor in good health. Both conserved end residues are part of each CDR3. Expanded clones get a size class; other rows say once, few or many, or leave the size out.

j_gene	abundance	v_gene	CDR3aa
TRBJ1-1	few	TRBV5-1	CASRYGTDEAFF
TRBJ2-5	-	TRBV27	CASSTRTGILETQYF
TRBJ1-5	-	TRBV6-5	CASSEGDWQPQHF
TRBJ2-6	-	TRBV29-1	CSVEVRAGSSGANVLTF
TRBJ2-1	-	TRBV27	CASSLSGSSYNEQFF
TRBJ2-7	few	TRBV5-5	CASSLTGQAYEQYF
TRBJ2-7	once	TRBV6-5	CASSNSRGRLEQYF
TRBJ2-2	few	TRBV15	CATSPTSYTGELFF
TRBJ2-2	few	TRBV19	CASRWAWGELFF
TRBJ2-7	-	TRBV10-2	CASGGTAYEQYF
TRBJ2-5	-	TRBV4-2	CASGAGQGAETQYF
TRBJ2-1	-	TRBV15	CATSRDLAGEPNEQFF
TRBJ2-1	-	TRBV29-1	CSAPRRGEGRYEQFF
TRBJ2-5	few	TRBV28	CASWTGGETQYF
TRBJ2-5	-	TRBV5-1	CASGSGLAGEVWGQYF
TRBJ2-7	-	TRBV29-1	CSGEPGSNEQYF
TRBJ2-1	few	TRBV14	CASSPVGGGNEQFF
TRBJ1-4	-	TRBV27	CASRMGRGEKLFF
TRBJ1-1	-	TRBV30	CAWSVPISNTEAFF
TRBJ2-3	-	TRBV27	CASSPNARGTDTQYF
TRBJ2-7	-	TRBV9	CASSPPRDDEQYF
TRBJ2-3	-	TRBV6-5	CASSRSHWDTQYF
TRBJ1-2	-	TRBV13	CASSSTTETNYGYTF
TRBJ2-1	-	TRBV2	CASSESSGSEQFF
TRBJ2-1	few	TRBV7-2	CASSKGEGLRRNEQFF
TRBJ2-5	-	TRBV4-1	CASSQDVSSGETQYF
TRBJ2-1	once	TRBV5-1	CASSYDRDHEQFF
TRBJ2-7	-	TRBV11-2	CASGYNQVYEQYF
TRBJ1-1	-	TRBV14	CASSRQGTTEAFF
TRBJ2-2	-	TRBV23-1	CARDAAANTGELFF
TRBJ2-1	-	TRBV6-5	CASSYSQGAVYNEQFF
TRBJ2-1	-	TRBV27	CASSLSSGIYNEQFF
TRBJ2-7	-	TRBV28	CASSRPGTGAYEQYF
TRBJ2-2	-	TRBV5-1	CASSLARLAGTGELFF
TRBJ2-1	few	TRBV28	CASSLEDREFNEQFF